A selection of T cell receptor beta chains follows, all from one sample in a study of cytomegalovirus exposure and HLA in healthy donors. The method was immunoSEQ multiplex PCR; TCRdb's version includes in-frame clones alone and lacks a portion of them. The table lists 180,000 or so clones, 77% of them singletons. What was sequenced was PBMCs. The receptors originated from a man between 18 and 35 years old in good health and CMV-seronegative. CDR3s leave out the opening cysteine and the closing phenylalanine or tryptophan. Rows may omit the clone size; those that give it use once, few, many or a size class.

clone_size | v_call | cdr3_aa
few | TRBV9 | ASSEGGGRGDEQY
few | TRBV19 | ASSPRTSGVYEQF
NA | TRBV7-9 | ASSYRGSGSPLH
few | TRBV7-2 | ASSLVGGGLLNTGELF
NA | TRBV4-2 | ASSQEMQRDYGYT
NA | TRBV6-1 | ASSELGRSYEQY
few | TRBV7-3 | ASSSDGTGHGGTEAF
NA | TRBV30 | AWSDWLAGRNEQF
NA | TRBV7-9 | ASGRSYNEQF
NA | TRBV21-1 | ASSKARGKLSYNEQF
NA | TRBV7-7 | ASSLGQGTGEQY
NA | TRBV7-6 | ASSLAPTSGQTYNEQF
NA | TRBV7-9 | ASSLASSGQETQY
NA | TRBV6-4 | ASSDSDGIAGGQGMGGETQY
NA | TRBV6-1 | ASSEAGVYGYT
NA | TRBV19 | ASGRDRGETQY
NA | TRBV28 | ASSLGPLGGYT
NA | TRBV28 | ASSLGSGISTDTQY
NA | TRBV5-6 | ASSLQSYEQY
NA | TRBV7-3 | ASSLQGNEQF
NA | TRBV5-5 | ASSLEGQTYEQY
NA | TRBV7-2 | ASSRDRGETQY
NA | TRBV2 | ASSVQGGNQPQH
NA | TRBV27 | ASNSGRGTDTQY
NA | TRBV5-1 | ASSLVGVSSYNEQF